This T cell receptor beta chain was observed in a study of blood T cell repertoires in COVID-19. Overall study context: The samples span acute and convalescent COVID-19 from the United States, Italy and Spain.

V gave up 6 bases and J gave up 1 base, with 13 bases separating them. The CDR3 is made up of 15 amino acids. Germline loops: CDR1 KGHDR, CDR2 SFDVKD. The authors' processing: Amplifying reference gene primers gave estimates of nucleated cell counts. Libraries were prepared by immunoSEQ multiplex PCR; TCRdb keeps only in-frame clonotypes and omits some of them. That table gives V, J and clone size, and the DNA gave D and trimming. Of roughly 200,000 clones in the sample, about nine tenths were seen once. V usage is TRBV24-1 and J usage is TRBJ2-3; D perhaps matches TRBD2 (5 bases). Sequencing was performed on peripheral blood. The TCR originated in a man aged 40-50 years with acute or convalescent COVID-19. CDR3 region: CATSWSPRGTDTQYF. The CDR3 DNA sequence: TGTGCCACCAGTTGGTCCCCGAGGGGCACAGATACGCAGTATTTT.